The clone carrying this TCR beta chain appeared many times. Its antigen is still unknown. Trimming took 0 bases from V and 3 from J; bases not matched to a gene: 4. Germline values: CDR1 SGHRS, CDR2 YFSETQ. This CDR3 is 17 amino acids long. The data belong to a study of identical twins. Study outcomes and limitations: Models underestimated how often monozygotic twins shared out-of-frame TCR alpha.

TCRdb independently ran MiXCR on the 5' RACE reads; one entry per CDR3 protein. The table records around 450,000 distinct CDR3 sequences, 14% of them present only once. These data also featured in a second study, about yellow fever vaccine responses in identical twins. That study reports: Twins' vaccine T cell responses reportedly seemed partly convergent and partly personalized.

The V call is TRBV5-1, the J call TRBJ2-2; 11 bases fit TRBD2. The receptor's source is a woman aged 18-29 years in good health. Sequenced input: CD4+ T cells sorted from blood. The chain's CDR3 is CASSLDLAGGYTGELFF. DNA for the CDR3: TGCGCCAGCAGCTTGGATCTAGCGGGAGGTTACACCGGGGAGCTGTTTTTT.